The entry below gives a single T cell receptor beta chain sequence along with its context. Germline CDR1 GTSNPN, CDR2 SVGIG (reference sequence). V gave up 5 bases and J gave up 4 bases; unmatched junction bases: 4. The CDR3 loop spans 13 amino acids. This sample was included in a study of PD-L1 blockade in urothelial cancer. Study-wide background: Patients commenced atezolizumab around 2014, and it was given at 1,200 mg intravenously every 3 weeks. T cells were recovered from blood samples at a median of roughly 150,000. Analyses used blood from 3 weeks (second dose) and 6 weeks after treatment start.

Sequencing was performed with immunoSEQ multiplex PCR; in TCRdb, only in-frame clones are kept and a portion is missing. The sample holds under 130,000 clones; roughly 84% are singletons and the top ten take about 2.4%. Specimen: PBMCs, collected around atezolizumab (anti-PD-L1) treatment. The origin of this receptor is a middle-aged man with urothelial cancer. V is TRBV30 and J is TRBJ2-7; 11 bases fit TRBD1. CDR3 in amino acids: CAWGTGGPYEQYF. CDR3 coding DNA: TGTGCCTGGGGGACAGGGGGTCCTTACGAGCAGTACTTC.